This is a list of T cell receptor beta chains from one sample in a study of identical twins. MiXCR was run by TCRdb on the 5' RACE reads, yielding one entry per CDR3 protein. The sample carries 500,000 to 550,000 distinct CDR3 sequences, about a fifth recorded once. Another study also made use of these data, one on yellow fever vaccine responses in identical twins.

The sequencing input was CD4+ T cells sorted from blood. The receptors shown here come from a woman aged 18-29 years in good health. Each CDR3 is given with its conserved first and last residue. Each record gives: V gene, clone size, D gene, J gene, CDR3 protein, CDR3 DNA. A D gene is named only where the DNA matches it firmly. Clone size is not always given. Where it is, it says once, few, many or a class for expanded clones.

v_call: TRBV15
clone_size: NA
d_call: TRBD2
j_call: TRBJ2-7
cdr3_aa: CATSRVGTSGRSEQYF
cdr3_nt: TGTGCCACCAGCAGAGTGGGGACTAGCGGGAGGAGCGAGCAGTACTTC

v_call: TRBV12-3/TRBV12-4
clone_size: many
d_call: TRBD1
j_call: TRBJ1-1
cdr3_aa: CASSPRTGRNTEAFF
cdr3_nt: TGTGCCAGCAGTCCTAGGACAGGGAGGAACACTGAAGCTTTCTTT

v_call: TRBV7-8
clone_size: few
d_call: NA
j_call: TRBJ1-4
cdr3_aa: CASSNLRVGNEKLFF
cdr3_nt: TGTGCCAGCAGCAACCTACGAGTGGGTAATGAAAAACTGTTTTTT

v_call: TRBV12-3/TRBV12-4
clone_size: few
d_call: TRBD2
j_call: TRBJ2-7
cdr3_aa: CASSLAGTSGRAYEQYF
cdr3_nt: TGTGCCAGCAGTTTAGCCGGGACTAGCGGGAGGGCATACGAGCAGTACTTC

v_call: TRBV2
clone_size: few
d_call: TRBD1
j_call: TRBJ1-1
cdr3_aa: CASSDQVQGADVHTEAFF
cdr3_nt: TGTGCCAGCAGTGATCAGGTACAGGGGGCTGATGTCCACACTGAAGCTTTCTTT

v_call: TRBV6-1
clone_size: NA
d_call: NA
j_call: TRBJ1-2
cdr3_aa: CASSEAGGTNYGYTF
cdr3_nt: TGTGCCAGCAGTGAAGCCGGGGGAACTAACTATGGCTACACCTTC

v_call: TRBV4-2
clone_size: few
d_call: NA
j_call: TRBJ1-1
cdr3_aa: CASSHQTIQGDTEAFF
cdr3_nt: TGTGCCAGCAGCCACCAAACAATACAGGGAGACACTGAAGCTTTCTTT

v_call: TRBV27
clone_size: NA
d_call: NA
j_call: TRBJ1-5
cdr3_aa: CASSLSPVSSNQPQHF
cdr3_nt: TGTGCCAGCAGTTTAAGCCCGGTCTCTAGCAATCAGCCCCAGCATTTT

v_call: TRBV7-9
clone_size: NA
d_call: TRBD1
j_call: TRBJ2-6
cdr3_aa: CAGSPGTGASGANVLTF
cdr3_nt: TGTGCCGGCAGTCCCGGGACAGGGGCCTCTGGGGCCAACGTCCTGACTTTC

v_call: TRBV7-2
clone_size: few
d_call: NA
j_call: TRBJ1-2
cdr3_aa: CASSFTGFVNYGYTF
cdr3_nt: TGTGCCAGCAGCTTTACAGGCTTTGTTAACTATGGCTACACCTTC

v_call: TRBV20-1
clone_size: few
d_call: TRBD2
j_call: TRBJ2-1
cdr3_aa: CSVPPGTSAYNEQFF
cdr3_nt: TGCAGTGTCCCACCCGGGACTAGCGCCTACAATGAGCAGTTCTTC

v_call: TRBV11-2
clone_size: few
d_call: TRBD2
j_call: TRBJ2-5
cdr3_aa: CASSLGGLAGDQETQYF
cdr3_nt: TGTGCCAGCAGCTTAGGAGGGCTAGCGGGGGACCAAGAGACCCAGTACTTC

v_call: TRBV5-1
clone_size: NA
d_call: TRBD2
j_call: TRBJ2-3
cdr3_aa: CASSLWSLAEINTDTQYF
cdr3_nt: TGCGCCAGCAGCTTGTGGTCTCTAGCGGAGATTAACACAGATACGCAGTATTTT

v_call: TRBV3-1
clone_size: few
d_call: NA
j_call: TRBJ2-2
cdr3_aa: CASSPRVPPFSGELFF
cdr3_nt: TGTGCCAGCAGCCCCCGGGTACCACCCTTTTCCGGGGAGCTGTTTTTT

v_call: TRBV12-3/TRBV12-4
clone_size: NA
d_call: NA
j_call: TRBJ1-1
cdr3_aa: CASRLRAEAFF
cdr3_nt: TGTGCCAGCAGACTCAGGGCTGAAGCTTTCTTT

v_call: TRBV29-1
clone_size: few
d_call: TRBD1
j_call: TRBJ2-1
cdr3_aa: CSAARTGGNEQFF
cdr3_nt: TGCAGCGCTGCCCGGACAGGGGGCAATGAGCAGTTCTTC

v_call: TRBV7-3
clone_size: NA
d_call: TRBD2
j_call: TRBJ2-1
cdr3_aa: CASSLKSGMAANEQFF
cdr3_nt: TGTGCCAGCAGCTTGAAGAGCGGGATGGCGGCCAATGAGCAGTTCTTC

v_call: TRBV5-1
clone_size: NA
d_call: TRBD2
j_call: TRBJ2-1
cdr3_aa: CASSSARTSGGDTSYNEQFF
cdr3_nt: TGCGCCAGCAGCTCGGCCCGGACTAGCGGGGGGGATACGTCCTACAATGAGCAGTTCTTC

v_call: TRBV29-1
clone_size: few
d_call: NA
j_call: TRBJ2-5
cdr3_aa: CSVQGTRARPQETQYF
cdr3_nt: TGCAGCGTTCAGGGGACTCGCGCAAGACCCCAAGAGACCCAGTACTTC

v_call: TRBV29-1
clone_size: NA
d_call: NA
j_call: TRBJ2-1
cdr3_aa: CSVEVPTVGDEQFF
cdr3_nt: TGCAGCGTTGAAGTGCCTACCGTTGGGGATGAGCAGTTCTTC

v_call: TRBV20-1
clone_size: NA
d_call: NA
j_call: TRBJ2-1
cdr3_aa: CSAREQGTPTYNEQFF
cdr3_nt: TGCAGTGCGCGAGAACAGGGCACCCCGACCTACAATGAGCAGTTCTTC

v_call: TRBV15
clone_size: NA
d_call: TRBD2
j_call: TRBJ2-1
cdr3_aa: CATSRDVGGYNEQFF
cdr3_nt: TGTGCCACCAGCAGAGATGTGGGGGGGTACAATGAGCAGTTCTTC

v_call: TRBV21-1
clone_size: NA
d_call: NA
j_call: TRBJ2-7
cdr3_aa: CASSKRTGAYEQYF
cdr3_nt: TGTGCTAGCAGCAAAAGGACAGGGGCCTACGAGCAGTACTTC

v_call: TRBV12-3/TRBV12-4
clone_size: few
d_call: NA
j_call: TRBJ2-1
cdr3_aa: CASSTKPPGGEQFF
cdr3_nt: TGTGCCAGCAGTACAAAACCCCCTGGGGGTGAGCAGTTCTTC

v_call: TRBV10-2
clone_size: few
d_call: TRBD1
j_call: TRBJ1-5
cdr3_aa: CASSAGTGEGRNQPQHF
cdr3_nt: TGCGCCAGCAGCGCCGGGACAGGGGAAGGACGCAATCAGCCCCAGCATTTT

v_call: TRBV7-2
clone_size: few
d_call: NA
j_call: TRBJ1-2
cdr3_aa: CASSLARQAGDSYGYTF
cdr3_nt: TGTGCCAGCAGCTTAGCGCGTCAGGCGGGTGACTCCTATGGCTACACCTTC

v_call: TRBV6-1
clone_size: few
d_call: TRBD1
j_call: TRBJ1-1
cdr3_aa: CASRPPGQASNTEAFF
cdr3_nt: TGTGCCAGCAGACCCCCGGGACAGGCCTCGAACACTGAAGCTTTCTTT

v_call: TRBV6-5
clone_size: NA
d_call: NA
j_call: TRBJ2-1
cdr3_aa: CASVGNNEQFF
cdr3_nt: TGTGCCAGTGTGGGGAACAATGAGCAGTTCTTC

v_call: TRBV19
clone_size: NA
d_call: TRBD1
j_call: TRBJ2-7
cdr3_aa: CASSIRGQAGEQYF
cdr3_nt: TGTGCCAGTAGTATAAGAGGACAGGCTGGAGAGCAGTACTTC

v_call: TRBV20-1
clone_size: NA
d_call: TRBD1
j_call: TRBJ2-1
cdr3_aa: CSARPTGTGEQFF
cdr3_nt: TGCAGTGCTAGACCGACAGGGACGGGCGAGCAGTTCTTC

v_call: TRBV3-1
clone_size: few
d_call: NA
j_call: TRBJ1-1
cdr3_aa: CASSLRLGAGAFF
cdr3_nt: TGTGCCAGCAGCTTAAGGCTGGGGGCGGGTGCTTTCTTT

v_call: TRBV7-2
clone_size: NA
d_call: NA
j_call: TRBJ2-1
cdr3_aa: CASSGWDLEYNEQFF
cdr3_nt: TGTGCCAGCAGCGGCTGGGACTTAGAATACAATGAGCAGTTCTTC

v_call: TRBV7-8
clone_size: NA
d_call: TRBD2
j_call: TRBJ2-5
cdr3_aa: CASSLGAGSQETQYF
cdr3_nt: TGTGCCAGCAGCTTAGGAGCGGGGAGCCAAGAGACCCAGTACTTC

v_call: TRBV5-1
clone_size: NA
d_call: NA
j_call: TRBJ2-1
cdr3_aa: CASSPTGTDSYNEQFF
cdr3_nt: TGCGCCAGCAGCCCGACCGGGACGGATTCCTACAATGAGCAGTTCTTC

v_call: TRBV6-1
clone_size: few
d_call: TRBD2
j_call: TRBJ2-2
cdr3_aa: CASSSGRNTGELFF
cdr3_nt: TGTGCCAGCAGTAGCGGGAGGAACACCGGGGAGCTGTTTTTT

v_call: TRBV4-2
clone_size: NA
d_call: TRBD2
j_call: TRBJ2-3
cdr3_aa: CASSRRGGLAGAIFTDTQYF
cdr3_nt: TGTGCCAGCAGCCGACGGGGGGGGCTAGCGGGGGCCATTTTCACAGATACGCAGTATTTT

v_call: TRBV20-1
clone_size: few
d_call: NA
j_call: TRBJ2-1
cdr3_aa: CSARQTTRGQFF
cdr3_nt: TGCAGTGCTAGACAAACGACCCGGGGGCAGTTCTTC

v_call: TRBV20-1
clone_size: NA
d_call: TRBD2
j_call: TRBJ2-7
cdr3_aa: CSAGPTSGNYEQYF
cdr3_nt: TGCAGTGCTGGACCGACTAGCGGGAACTACGAGCAGTACTTC

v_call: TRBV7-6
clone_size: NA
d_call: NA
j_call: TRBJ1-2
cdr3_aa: CASSYGQSYGYTF
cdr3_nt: TGTGCCAGCAGCTACGGACAGAGCTATGGCTACACCTTC

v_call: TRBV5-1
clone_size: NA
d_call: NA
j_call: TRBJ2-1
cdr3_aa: CASSLGGESYNEQFF
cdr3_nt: TGCGCCAGCAGCTTAGGAGGAGAGAGTTACAATGAGCAGTTCTTC

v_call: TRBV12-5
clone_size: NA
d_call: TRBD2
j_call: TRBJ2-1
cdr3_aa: CASGSPGGGYNEQFF
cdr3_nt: TGTGCTAGTGGTTCCCCGGGAGGTGGTTACAATGAGCAGTTCTTC

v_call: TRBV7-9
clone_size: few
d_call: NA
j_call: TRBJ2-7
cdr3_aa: CASSLGSKTYEQYF
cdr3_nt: TGTGCCAGCAGCTTAGGCAGTAAGACCTACGAGCAGTACTTC

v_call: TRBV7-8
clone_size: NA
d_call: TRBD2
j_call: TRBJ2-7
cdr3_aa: CASSLNSLLAGEYF
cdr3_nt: TGTGCCAGCAGCTTAAACTCCCTACTAGCGGGAGAGTACTTC

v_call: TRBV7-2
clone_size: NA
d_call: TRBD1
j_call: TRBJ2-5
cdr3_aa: CASSPLLGQGQETQYF
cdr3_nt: TGTGCCAGCAGCCCCTTATTAGGACAGGGACAAGAGACCCAGTACTTC

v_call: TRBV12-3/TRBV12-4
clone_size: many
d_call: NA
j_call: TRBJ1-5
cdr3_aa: CASSLGKGNQPQHF
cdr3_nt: TGTGCCAGCAGTTTAGGTAAAGGGAATCAGCCCCAGCATTTT

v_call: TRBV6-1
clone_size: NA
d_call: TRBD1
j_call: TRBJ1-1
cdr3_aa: CASGMTGGTEAFF
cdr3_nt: TGTGCCAGCGGCATGACAGGGGGCACTGAAGCTTTCTTT

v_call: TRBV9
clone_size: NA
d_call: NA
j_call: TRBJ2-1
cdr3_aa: CASSLRGSGVGNEQFF
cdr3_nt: TGTGCCAGCAGCCTTAGAGGGTCTGGGGTGGGCAATGAGCAGTTCTTC

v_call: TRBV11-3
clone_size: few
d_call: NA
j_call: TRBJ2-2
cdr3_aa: CASSLLQGTGELFF
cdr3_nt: TGTGCCAGCAGCTTACTACAGGGCACCGGGGAGCTGTTTTTT

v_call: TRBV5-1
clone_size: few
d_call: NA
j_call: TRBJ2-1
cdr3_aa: CASSPGTGGYYNEQFF
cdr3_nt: TGCGCCAGCAGCCCAGGGACGGGGGGCTACTACAATGAGCAGTTCTTC

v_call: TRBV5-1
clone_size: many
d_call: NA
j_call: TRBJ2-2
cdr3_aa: CASSSQGNTGELFF
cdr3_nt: TGCGCCAGCAGCTCACAGGGGAACACCGGGGAGCTGTTTTTT

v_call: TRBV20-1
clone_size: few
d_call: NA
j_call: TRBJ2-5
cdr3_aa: CSARGQIEETQYF
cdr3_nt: TGCAGTGCTAGGGGCCAGATAGAAGAGACCCAGTACTTC